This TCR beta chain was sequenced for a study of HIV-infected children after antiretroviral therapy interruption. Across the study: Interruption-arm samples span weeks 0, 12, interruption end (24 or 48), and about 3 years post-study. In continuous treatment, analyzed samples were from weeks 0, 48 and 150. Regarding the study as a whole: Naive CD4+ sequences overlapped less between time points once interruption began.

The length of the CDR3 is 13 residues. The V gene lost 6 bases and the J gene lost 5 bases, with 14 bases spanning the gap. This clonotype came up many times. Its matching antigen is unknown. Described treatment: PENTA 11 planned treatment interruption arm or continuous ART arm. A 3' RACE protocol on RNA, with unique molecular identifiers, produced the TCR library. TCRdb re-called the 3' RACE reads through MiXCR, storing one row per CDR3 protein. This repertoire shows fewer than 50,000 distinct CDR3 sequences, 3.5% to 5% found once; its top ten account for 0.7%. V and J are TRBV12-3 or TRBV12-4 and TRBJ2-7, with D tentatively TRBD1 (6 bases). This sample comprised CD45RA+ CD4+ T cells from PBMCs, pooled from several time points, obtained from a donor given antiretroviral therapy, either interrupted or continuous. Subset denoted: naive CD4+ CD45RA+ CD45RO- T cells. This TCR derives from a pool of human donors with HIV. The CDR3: CASSQGQNHEQYF. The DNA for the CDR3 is TGTGCCAGCAGCCAAGGACAGAACCACGAGCAGTACTTC.